The 24 T cell receptor beta chains below come from one sample, sequenced in a study of shared clonotypes between healthy human individuals. The data were produced by immunoSEQ multiplex PCR, yet TCRdb's version contains in-frame clones alone and is incomplete. The table lists roughly 2.6 million clones, roughly 92% of them singletons. What was sequenced was naive CD4+ T cells sorted from blood. This sample's subset: CD45RA+ positively selected. These receptors were obtained from a man younger than 35 in good health.

The chain is built from TRBV6-5 and TRBJ2-7, with D hard to call. The germline CDR1 and CDR2 sequences are MNHEY and SVGAGI. This CDR3 contains 15 residues. Trimming took off 0 bases at V and 0 bases at J, with 9 bases between the two ends. CDR3 loop: CASSYSSGLSYEQYF. DNA of the CDR3: TGTGCCAGCAGTTACTCATCCGGTCTCTCCTACGAGCAGTACTTC.

The chain carries TRBV19 and TRBJ2-5, with TRBD2 matching over 7 bases. This CDR3 is built from 15 residues. Germline trimming cut 1 base from V and 3 bases from J; bases unmatched to any gene: 5. Germline-derived CDR1 and CDR2 are LNHDA and SQIVND (reference sequence). The CDR3 nucleotides read TGTGCCAGTAGTATAGGGGGGACTACCAAAGAGACCCAGTACTTC. Protein product: CASSIGGTTKETQYF.

The V call is TRBV27, the J call TRBJ2-5, with 8 positions matching TRBD1. V shed 5 bases, J shed 3 bases, and the junction held 5 bases outside the gene matches. Germline CDR1 MNHEY, CDR2 SMNVEV (reference sequence). The CDR3 contains 14 residues. The CDR3 reads CASSRDRWEETQYF. CDR3 nucleotide sequence: TGTGCCAGCAGTAGGGACAGGTGGGAAGAGACCCAGTACTTC.

This rearrangement joins TRBV6-6 to TRBJ1-5; no definite D call. The CDR3 is 14 amino acids. Per germline, CDR1 MNHNY and CDR2 SVGAGI (reference sequence). Trimming left V 10 bases short and J 4 bases short, with 17 bases between. This CDR3 is CATTRRRRNQPQHF. The CDR3 region has the DNA TGTGCCACCACGAGAAGGCGGCGGAATCAGCCCCAGCATTTT.

In DNA, the CDR3 is TGTGCCAGCACGAGGGACAGGCACTCTTACAATGAGCAGTTCTTC. It specifies CASTRDRHSYNEQFF. This sequence joins TRBV5-6 and TRBJ2-1, with 8 bases that match TRBD1. There are 15 residues in the CDR3. J gave up 4 bases and V 6 bases, and 9 bases lay outside the gene matches. CDR1 and CDR2 from the germline V gene are SGHDT and YYEEEE.

The genes are TRBV30 and TRBJ1-6, with D hard to call. Germline lookup yields CDR1 GTSNPN and CDR2 SVGIG (reference sequence). The CDR3 sequence is 13 residues long. V was clipped by 3 bases and J by 13 bases, with 16 bases between them. The CDR3 region is CAWRDQNSSPLHF. The CDR3 nucleotides read TGTGCCTGGAGGGATCAGAATTCTTCGCCCCTCCACTTT.

V and J are TRBV11-2 and TRBJ1-6, with 9 nucleotides matching TRBD1. This CDR3 spans 14 amino acids. V gave up 5 bases and J gave up 6 bases; unmatched junction bases: 2. CDR1 and CDR2 from the germline V gene are SGHAT and FQNNGV. Written as DNA, the CDR3 is TGTGCCAGCAGCCGGACAGGGGTTAATTCACCCCTCCACTTT. This translates into CASSRTGVNSPLHF. The full variable domain, its missing parts supplied by reference TRBV11-2 and TRBJ1-6, is EAGVAQSPRYKIIEKRQSVAFWCNPISGHATLYWYQQILGQGPKLLIQFQNNGVVDDSQLPKDRFSAERLKGVDSTLKIQPAKLEDSAVYLCASSRTGVNSPLHFGNGTRLTVT.

The chain couples TRBV6-5 to TRBJ2-7; D possibly corresponds to TRBD2 (5 bases). V lost 8 bases and J 3 bases, leaving 14 bases between the germline ends. CDR3 length: 13 amino acids. The germline V gene has CDR1 MNHEY and CDR2 SVGAGI. CDR3 DNA: TGTGCCAGCGCTTCAAGCGGAGGCTACGAGCAGTACTTC. Its translation: CASASSGGYEQYF.

CDR3 amino acids: CASSPGHNGNYGYTF. In DNA form, the CDR3 reads TGTGCCAGCTCACCGGGTCATAATGGCAACTATGGCTACACCTTC. The chain couples TRBV18 to TRBJ1-2; D is unclear. There are 15 residues in the CDR3. Germline V gives CDR1 KGHSH, CDR2 LQKENI. Trimming shortened V by 3 bases and J by 2 bases, and 13 bases separated the two germline ends.

The chain uses TRBV27 and TRBJ1-4; 7 positions match TRBD1. Germline-derived CDR1 and CDR2 are MNHEY and SMNVEV (reference sequence). The length of the CDR3 is 14 residues. The ends lost 6 bases at V and 7 bases at J; junction bases unmatched: 8. The CDR3 sequence is CASSQTGLGEKLFF. CDR3 DNA sequence: TGTGCCAGCAGCCAGACAGGGTTAGGTGAAAAACTGTTTTTT.

The chain combines TRBV28 with TRBJ2-3; tentatively, D is TRBD1 (5 bases). Germline loops: CDR1 MDHEN, CDR2 SYDVKM. The germline V and J ends were trimmed by 4 bases and 2 bases, with 10 bases remaining between them. The CDR3 sequence is 14 residues long. The CDR3 is CASSYDRVTDTQYF. In DNA, the CDR3 is TGTGCCAGCAGTTACGACAGAGTCACAGATACGCAGTATTTT.

The rearrangement joins TRBV29-1 to TRBJ2-5; D uncertain. The J call is in doubt because the DNA end fits TRBJ2-7 better. Germline-derived CDR1 and CDR2 are SQVTM and ANQGSEA. The CDR3 runs to 11 residues. The CDR3 sequence: CSVVGAYEQYF. The CDR3 coding sequence is TGCAGCGTTGTGGGTGCCTACGAGCAGTACTTC.

The chain carries TRBV5-1 and TRBJ1-5; no definite D call. Per the germline V gene, CDR1 is SGHRS and CDR2 is YFSETQ. The V and J ends lost 4 bases and 0 bases respectively, with 11 bases between them. The CDR3 is 15 amino acids. The CDR3 spells CASSPGSISNQPQHF. CDR3 sequence (DNA): TGCGCCAGCAGCCCCGGTTCTATTAGCAATCAGCCCCAGCATTTT.

The chain links TRBV6-5 to TRBJ1-3; D is undetermined. V lost 4 bases and J lost 0, with 13 bases in between. CDR3 length: 16 residues. Germline V gene data show CDR1 as MNHEY and CDR2 as SVGAGI. The CDR3 spells CASSSRSGSSGNTIYF. The CDR3 DNA reads TGTGCCAGCAGTTCCCGCTCAGGAAGCTCTGGAAACACCATATATTTT.

A remark on this clone: Other DNA sequences in this specimen translate into the identical CDR3. V usage is TRBV7-2 and J usage is TRBJ2-1; 9 bases fit TRBD2. The CDR3 is 15 residues long. With 5 bases clipped from V and 2 bases from J, the junction kept 4 bases outside the gene matches. Germline V gives CDR1 SGHTA, CDR2 FQGNSA. CDR3: CASSLSGGTYNEQFF. Here the CDR3 DNA reads TGTGCCAGCAGCCTCAGCGGGGGGACCTACAATGAGCAGTTCTTC.

The rearrangement links TRBV27 to TRBJ2-7; D remains unclear. With 3 bases removed from V and 1 base from J, the gap between germline ends came to 7 bases. This CDR3 is 13 amino acids long. Germline V gene data show CDR1 as MNHEY and CDR2 as SMNVEV (reference sequence). The CDR3 coding sequence is TGTGCCAGCAGTTTTTGGGGTTCCTACGAGCAGTACTTC. Residues: CASSFWGSYEQYF.

The table lists this clone with a few counts. This chain connects TRBV9 to TRBJ2-3, with D possibly TRBD2 on 7 matching bases. Germline V CDR1 and CDR2: SGDLS, YYNGEE. This CDR3 contains 16 residues. The germline V and J ends were trimmed by 3 bases and 2 bases, with 16 bases remaining between them. CDR3 DNA: TGTGCCAGCAGCGGACCGGGGGGCTCATACACAGATACGCAGTATTTT. Its protein product is CASSGPGGSYTDTQYF. The full variable domain, completed using reference TRBV9 and TRBJ2-3, is DSGVTQTPKHLITATGQRVTLRCSPRSGDLSVYWYQQSLDQGLQFLIQYYNGEERAKGNILERFSAQQFPDLHSELNLSSLELGDSALYFCASSGPGGSYTDTQYFGPGTRLTVL.

The chain employs TRBV9 and TRBJ2-7; D is unresolved. Trimming stripped 4 bases from V and 8 bases from J, with 19 bases between. Germline-derived CDR1 and CDR2 are SGDLS and YYNGEE. This CDR3 region has 14 residues. CDR3 in amino acids: CASSPAHLGFQQYF. CDR3 DNA sequence: TGTGCCAGCAGCCCTGCCCACTTAGGGTTCCAGCAGTACTTC.

V is TRBV19 and J is TRBJ1-5; no clear D gene. From germline, CDR1 is LNHDA and CDR2 SQIVND (reference sequence). V was trimmed by 0 bases and J by 0 bases, leaving 15 bases between them. The CDR3 contains 18 residues. DNA for the CDR3: TGTGCCAGTAGTATAGATCTCGGCGCGAAATATAGCAATCAGCCCCAGCATTTT. It yields the protein CASSIDLGAKYSNQPQHF.

The gene calls are TRBV5-6 and TRBJ1-5; a possible D gene is TRBD1 (5 bases). Trimming pared 5 bases from V and 2 bases from J, leaving 14 bases between. The CDR3 sequence is 15 residues long. Germline V gene data show CDR1 as SGHDT and CDR2 as YYEEEE. CDR3: CASSSQGAGNQPQHF. In nucleotides, the CDR3 is TGTGCCAGCAGTTCTCAAGGGGCGGGCAATCAGCCCCAGCATTTT.

The chain is built from TRBV6-5 and TRBJ2-7; TRBD1 matches 9 bases. V lost 8 bases, J lost 6 bases, and 8 bases stayed unmatched. Germline CDR1 is MNHEY and CDR2 is SVGAGI. The CDR3 length is 13 residues. The chain's CDR3 is CASGPGTGSEQYF. The DNA of the CDR3 is TGTGCCAGCGGACCCGGGACAGGGAGCGAGCAGTACTTC.

V and J are TRBV2 and TRBJ2-1; TRBD2 matches 12 bases. The CDR3 consists of 14 residues. Trimming at V came to 1 base and at J to 12 bases, leaving 4 bases not matched to a gene. Per the germline V gene, CDR1 is SNHLY and CDR2 is FYNNEI. The CDR3 protein is CASSEGLAGAGQFF. The DNA for the CDR3 is TGTGCCAGCAGTGAAGGACTAGCGGGAGCTGGGCAGTTCTTC.

This clone is a singleton in its sample. Distinct nucleotide sequences in the sample also encode this CDR3. The chain recombines TRBV18 with TRBJ2-3; 7 positions match TRBD1. The germline CDR1 and CDR2 sequences are KGHSH and LQKENI. V lost 6 bases, J lost 0 bases, and 6 bases stayed unmatched. The CDR3 is 15 amino acids. The CDR3 region has the DNA TGTGCCAGCTCTCCCGACAGGGTCAGCACAGATACGCAGTATTTT. Protein sequence: CASSPDRVSTDTQYF.

The rearrangement joins TRBV5-6 to TRBJ1-1; tentative D call: TRBD1 (6 bases). From germline, CDR1 is SGHDT and CDR2 YYEEEE. Between the trimmed V and J ends, which lost 5 bases and 1 base, there was a span of 15 bases. The CDR3 consists of 15 residues. The CDR3: CASSTPRTANTEAFF. The CDR3 nucleotides are TGTGCCAGCAGTACACCGAGGACAGCGAACACTGAAGCTTTCTTT. Full variable domain (missing parts from reference TRBV5-6 and TRBJ1-1): DAGVTQSPTHLIKTRGQQVTLRCSPKSGHDTVSWYQQALGQGPQFIFQYYEEEERQRGNFPDRFSGHQFPNYSSELNVNALLLGDSALYLCASSTPRTANTEAFFGQGTRLTVV.